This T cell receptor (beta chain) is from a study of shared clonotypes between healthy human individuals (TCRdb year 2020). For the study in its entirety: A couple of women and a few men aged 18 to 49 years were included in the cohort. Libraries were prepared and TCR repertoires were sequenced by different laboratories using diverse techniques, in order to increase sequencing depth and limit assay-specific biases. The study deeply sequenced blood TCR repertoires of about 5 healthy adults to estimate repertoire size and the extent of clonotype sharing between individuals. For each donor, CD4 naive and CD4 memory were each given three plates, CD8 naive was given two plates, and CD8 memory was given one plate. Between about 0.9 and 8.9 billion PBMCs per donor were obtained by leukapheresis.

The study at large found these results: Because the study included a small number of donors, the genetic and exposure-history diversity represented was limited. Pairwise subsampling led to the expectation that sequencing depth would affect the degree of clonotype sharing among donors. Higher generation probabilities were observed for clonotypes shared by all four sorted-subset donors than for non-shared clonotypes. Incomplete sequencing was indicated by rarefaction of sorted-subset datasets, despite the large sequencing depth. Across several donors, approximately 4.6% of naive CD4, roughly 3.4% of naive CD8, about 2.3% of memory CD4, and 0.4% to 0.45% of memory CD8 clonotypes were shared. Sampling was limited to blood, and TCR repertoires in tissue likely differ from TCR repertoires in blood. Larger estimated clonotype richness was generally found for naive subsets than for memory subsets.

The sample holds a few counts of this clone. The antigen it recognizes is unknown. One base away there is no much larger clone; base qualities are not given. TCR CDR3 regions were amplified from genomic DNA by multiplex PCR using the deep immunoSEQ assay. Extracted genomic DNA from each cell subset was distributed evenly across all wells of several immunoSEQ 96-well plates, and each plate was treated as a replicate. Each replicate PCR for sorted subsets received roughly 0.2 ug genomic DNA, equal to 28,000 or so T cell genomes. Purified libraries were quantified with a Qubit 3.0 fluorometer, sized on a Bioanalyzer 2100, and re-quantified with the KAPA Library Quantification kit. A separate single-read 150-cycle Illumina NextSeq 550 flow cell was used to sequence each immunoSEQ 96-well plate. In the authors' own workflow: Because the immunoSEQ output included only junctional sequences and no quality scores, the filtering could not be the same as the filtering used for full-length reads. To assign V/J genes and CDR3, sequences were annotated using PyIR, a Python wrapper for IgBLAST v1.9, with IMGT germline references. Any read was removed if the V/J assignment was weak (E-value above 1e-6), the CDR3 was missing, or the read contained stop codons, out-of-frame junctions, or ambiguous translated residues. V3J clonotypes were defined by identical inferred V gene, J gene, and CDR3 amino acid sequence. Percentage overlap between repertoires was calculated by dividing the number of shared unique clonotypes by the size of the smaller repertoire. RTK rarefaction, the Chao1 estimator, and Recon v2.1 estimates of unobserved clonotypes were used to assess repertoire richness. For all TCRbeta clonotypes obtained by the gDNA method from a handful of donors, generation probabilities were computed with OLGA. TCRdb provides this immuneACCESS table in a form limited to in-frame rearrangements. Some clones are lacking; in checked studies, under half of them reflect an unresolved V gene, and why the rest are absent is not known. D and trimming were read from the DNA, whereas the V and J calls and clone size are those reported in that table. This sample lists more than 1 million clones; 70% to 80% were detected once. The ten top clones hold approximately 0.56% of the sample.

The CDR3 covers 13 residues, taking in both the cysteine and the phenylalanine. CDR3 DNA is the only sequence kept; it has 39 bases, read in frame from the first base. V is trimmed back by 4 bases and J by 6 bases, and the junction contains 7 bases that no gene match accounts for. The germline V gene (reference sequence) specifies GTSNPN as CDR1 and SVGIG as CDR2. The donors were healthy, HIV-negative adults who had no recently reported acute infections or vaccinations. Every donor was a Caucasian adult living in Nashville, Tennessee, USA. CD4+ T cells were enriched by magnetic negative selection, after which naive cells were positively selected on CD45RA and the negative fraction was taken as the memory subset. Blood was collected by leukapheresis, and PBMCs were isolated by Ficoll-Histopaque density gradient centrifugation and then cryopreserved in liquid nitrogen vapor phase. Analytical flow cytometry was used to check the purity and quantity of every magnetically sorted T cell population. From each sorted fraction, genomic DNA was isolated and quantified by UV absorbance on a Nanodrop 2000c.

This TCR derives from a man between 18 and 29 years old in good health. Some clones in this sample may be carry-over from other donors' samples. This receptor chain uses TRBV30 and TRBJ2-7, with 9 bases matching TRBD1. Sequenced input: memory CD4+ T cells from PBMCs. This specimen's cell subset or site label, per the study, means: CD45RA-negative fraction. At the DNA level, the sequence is TGTGCCTGGACTAAGGACAGGGGCCCCGAGCAGTACTTC. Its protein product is CAWTKDRGPEQYF.